This TCR beta chain is drawn from a study of cytotoxic CD8 clonotypes in ibrutinib-treated CLL. Looking at the study overall: Following treatment for a median roughly 12 months, range 6 to 36, response samples were then taken.

Worth noting for this clone: Antigen specificity is unknown.

Points from the study as a whole: Public clonotypes, found uncommonly, either contracted or stayed stable on treatment. Elevated clonality accompanied ibrutinib response, with a return toward baseline values at progression.

TCRdb keeps only in-frame clones here, not all; method: immunoSEQ multiplex PCR. The table records some 200,000 clones, around 72% of them present only once. Trimming cost V 5 bases and J 4 bases; bases outside gene matches: 9. The CDR3 covers 15 residues. The germline gives CDR1 SGHTA, CDR2 FQGNSA. This clonotype originated in a human donor with chronic lymphocytic leukemia. This chain connects TRBV7-2 to TRBJ2-5; 8 bases align to TRBD1. This sample comprised PBMCs, obtained after 24 months of ibrutinib treatment. This CDR3 is CASSPRDRNVETQYF. In nucleotides, the CDR3 is TGTGCCAGCAGCCCCCGGGACAGGAATGTAGAGACCCAGTACTTC. The variable domain in full, completed from reference TRBV7-2 and TRBJ2-5, reads GAGVSQSPSNKVTEKGKDVELRCDPISGHTALYWYRQSLGQGLEFLIYFQGNSAPDKSGLPSDRFSAERTGGSVSTLTIQRTQQEDSAVYLCASSPRDRNVETQYFGPGTRLLVL.